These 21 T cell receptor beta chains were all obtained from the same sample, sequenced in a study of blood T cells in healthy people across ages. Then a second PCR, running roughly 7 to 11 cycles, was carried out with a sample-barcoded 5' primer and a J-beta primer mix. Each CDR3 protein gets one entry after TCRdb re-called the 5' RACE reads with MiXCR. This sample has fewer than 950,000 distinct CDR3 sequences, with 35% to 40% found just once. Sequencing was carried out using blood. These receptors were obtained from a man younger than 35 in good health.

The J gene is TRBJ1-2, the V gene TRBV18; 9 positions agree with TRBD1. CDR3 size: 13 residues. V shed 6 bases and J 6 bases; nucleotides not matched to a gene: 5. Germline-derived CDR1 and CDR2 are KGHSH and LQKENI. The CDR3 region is CASSQQGANGYTF. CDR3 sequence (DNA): TGTGCCAGCTCCCAACAGGGGGCGAATGGCTACACCTTC.

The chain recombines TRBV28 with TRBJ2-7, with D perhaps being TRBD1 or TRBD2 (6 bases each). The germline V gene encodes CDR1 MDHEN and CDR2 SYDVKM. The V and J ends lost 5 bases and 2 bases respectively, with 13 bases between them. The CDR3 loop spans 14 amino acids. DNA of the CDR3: TGTGCCAGCAGTCTCAAGGGGGGTGCCTACGAGCAGTACTTC. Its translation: CASSLKGGAYEQYF.

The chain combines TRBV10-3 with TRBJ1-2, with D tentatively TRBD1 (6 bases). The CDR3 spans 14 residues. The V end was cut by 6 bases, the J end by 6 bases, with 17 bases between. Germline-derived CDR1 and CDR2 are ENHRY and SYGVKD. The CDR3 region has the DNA TGTGCCATCAGCGAGGGGACACAACTAAATGGCTACACCTTC. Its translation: CAISEGTQLNGYTF.

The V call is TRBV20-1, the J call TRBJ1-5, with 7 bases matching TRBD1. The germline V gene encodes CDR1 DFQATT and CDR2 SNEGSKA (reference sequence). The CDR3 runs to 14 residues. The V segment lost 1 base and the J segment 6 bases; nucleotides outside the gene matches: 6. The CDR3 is CSARGGTEGQPQHF. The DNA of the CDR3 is TGCAGTGCTAGAGGCGGGACAGAAGGTCAGCCCCAGCATTTT.

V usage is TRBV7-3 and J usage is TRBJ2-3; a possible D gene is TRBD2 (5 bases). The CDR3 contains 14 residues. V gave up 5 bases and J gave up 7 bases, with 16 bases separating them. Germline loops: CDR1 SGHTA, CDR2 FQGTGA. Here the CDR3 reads CASSPDGSTNTQYF. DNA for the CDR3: TGTGCCAGCAGCCCCGATGGGAGTACGAATACGCAGTATTTT.

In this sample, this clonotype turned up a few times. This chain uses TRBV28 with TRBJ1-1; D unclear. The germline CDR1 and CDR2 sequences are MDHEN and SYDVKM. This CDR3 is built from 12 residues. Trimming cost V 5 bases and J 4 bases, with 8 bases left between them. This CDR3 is CASSVQSTEAFF. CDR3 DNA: TGTGCCAGCAGTGTACAGAGCACTGAAGCTTTCTTT.

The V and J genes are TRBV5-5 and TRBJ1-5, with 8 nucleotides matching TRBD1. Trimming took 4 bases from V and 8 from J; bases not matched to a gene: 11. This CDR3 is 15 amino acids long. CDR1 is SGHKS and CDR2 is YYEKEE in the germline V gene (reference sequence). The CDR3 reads CASSQRTGLGEPQHF. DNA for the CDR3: TGTGCCAGCAGCCAAAGGACAGGGCTGGGTGAGCCCCAGCATTTT.

In nucleotides, the CDR3 is TGTGCCAGCGGAGGGAGGTACAATGAGCAGTACTTC. It encodes CASGGRYNEQYF. This chain uses TRBV6-4 with TRBJ2-1; TRBD2 is a possible D gene (6 bases). Near its end, the DNA agrees better with TRBJ2-7, so the J call may be wrong. The CDR3 contains 12 residues. CDR1 and CDR2 from the germline V gene are MRHNA and SNTAGT.

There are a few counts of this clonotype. CDR3 amino acids: CASRREIEEAFF. The CDR3 DNA follows: TGCGCCAGCAGACGGGAGATTGAGGAAGCTTTCTTT. J is TRBJ1-1 and V is TRBV5-1; D not certain. Germline values: CDR1 SGHRS, CDR2 YFSETQ. Trimming shortened V by 5 bases and J by 8 bases, and 13 bases separated the two germline ends. The CDR3 is 12 residues long.

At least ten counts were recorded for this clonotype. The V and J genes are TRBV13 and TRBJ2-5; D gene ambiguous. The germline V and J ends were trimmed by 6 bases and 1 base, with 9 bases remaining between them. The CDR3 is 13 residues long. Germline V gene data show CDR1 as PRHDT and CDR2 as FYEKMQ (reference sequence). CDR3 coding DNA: TGTGCCAGCAGATTCGACACCCAAGAGACCCAGTACTTC. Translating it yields CASRFDTQETQYF.

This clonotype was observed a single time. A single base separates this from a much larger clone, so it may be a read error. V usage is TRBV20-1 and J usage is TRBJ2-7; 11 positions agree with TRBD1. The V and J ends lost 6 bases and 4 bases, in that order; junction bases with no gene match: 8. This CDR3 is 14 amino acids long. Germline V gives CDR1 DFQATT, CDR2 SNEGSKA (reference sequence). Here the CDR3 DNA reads TGCAGTGCCACCGGGACAGGGGGTTTGTACGAGCAGTACTTC. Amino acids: CSATGTGGLYEQYF.

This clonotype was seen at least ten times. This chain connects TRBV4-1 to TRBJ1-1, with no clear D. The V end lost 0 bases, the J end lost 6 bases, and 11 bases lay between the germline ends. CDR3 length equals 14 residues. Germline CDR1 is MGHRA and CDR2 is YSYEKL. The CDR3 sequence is CASSQEGGWAEAFF. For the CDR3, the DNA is TGCGCCAGCAGCCAAGAAGGAGGGTGGGCTGAAGCTTTCTTT.

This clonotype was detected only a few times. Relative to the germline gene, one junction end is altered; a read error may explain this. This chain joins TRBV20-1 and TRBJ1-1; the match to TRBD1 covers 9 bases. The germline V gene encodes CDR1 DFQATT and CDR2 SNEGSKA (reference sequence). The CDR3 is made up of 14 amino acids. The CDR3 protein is CSAREDRGIAEAFF. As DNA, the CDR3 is TGCAGTGCCAGAGAGGACAGGGGTATCGCTGAAGCTTTCTTT.

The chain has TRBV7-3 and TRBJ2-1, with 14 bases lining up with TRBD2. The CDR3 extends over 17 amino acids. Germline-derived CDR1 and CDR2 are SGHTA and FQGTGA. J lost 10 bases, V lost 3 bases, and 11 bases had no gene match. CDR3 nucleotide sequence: TGTGCCAGCAGCTTCAACCCGGGACTAGCGGGGGTTAGGGAGCAGTTCTTC. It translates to CASSFNPGLAGVREQFF.

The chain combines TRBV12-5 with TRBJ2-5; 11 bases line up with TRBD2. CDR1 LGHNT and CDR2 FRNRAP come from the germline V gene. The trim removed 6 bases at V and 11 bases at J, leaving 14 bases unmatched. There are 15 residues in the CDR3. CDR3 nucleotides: TGTGCTAGTGGCACGGGACTAGCGGTTCGGGATGAGCAGTACTTC. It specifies CASGTGLAVRDEQYF.

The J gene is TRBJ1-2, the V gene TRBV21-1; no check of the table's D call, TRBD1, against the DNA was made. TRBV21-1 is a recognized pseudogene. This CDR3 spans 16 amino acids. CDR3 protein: CASSPWGAKVPYGYTF. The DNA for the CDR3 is TGTGCCAGCAGCCCCTGGGGCGCCAAGGTTCCGTATGGCTACACCTTC.

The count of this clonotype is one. CDR3 coding DNA: TGTGCCAGCAGCCATAGGGGTCCGAATGAGCAGTTCTTC. Encoded protein: CASSHRGPNEQFF. This chain joins TRBV3-1 and TRBJ2-1; D perhaps matches TRBD1 (5 bases). V was trimmed by 3 bases and J by 7 bases, leaving 10 bases between them. The germline V gene has CDR1 LGHDT and CDR2 YNNKEL (reference sequence). There are 13 residues in the CDR3.

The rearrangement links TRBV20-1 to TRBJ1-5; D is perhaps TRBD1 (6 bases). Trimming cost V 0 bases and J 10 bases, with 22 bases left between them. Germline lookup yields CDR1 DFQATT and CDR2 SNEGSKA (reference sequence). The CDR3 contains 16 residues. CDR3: CSARDPGQLGGQPQHF. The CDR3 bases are TGCAGTGCTAGAGACCCTGGACAGCTCGGCGGTCAACCCCAGCATTTT.

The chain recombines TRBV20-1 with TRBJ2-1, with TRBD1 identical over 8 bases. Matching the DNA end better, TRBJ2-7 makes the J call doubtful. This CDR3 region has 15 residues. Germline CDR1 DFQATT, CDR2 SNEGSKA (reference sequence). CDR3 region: CSASMGQVSYNEQYF. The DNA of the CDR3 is TGCAGTGCTAGTATGGGACAGGTCTCCTACAATGAGCAGTACTTC.

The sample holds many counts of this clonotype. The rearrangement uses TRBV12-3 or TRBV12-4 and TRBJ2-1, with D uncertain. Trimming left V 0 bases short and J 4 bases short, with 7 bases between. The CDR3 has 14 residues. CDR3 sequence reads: CASSLAPGYNEQFF. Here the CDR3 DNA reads TGTGCCAGCAGTTTAGCGCCTGGGTACAATGAGCAGTTCTTC.

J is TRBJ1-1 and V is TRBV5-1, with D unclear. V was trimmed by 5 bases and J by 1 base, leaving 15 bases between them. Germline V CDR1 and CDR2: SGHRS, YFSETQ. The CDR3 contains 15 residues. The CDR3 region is CASSPRAEGNTEAFF. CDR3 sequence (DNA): TGCGCCAGCAGTCCTCGGGCTGAGGGGAACACTGAAGCTTTCTTT.